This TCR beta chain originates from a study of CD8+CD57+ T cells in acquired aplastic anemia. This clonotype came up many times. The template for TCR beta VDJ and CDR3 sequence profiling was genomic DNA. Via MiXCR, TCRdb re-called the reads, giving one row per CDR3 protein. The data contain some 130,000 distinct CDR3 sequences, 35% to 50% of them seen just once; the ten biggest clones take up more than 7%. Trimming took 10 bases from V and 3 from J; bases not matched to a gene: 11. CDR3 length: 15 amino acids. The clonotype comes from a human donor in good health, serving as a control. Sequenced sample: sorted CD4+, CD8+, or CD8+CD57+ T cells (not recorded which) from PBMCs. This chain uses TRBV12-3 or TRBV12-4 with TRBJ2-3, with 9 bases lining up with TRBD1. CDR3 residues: CAISYRGQGTDTQYF. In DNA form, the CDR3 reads TGTGCCATCTCATACCGGGGACAGGGTACAGATACGCAGTATTTT.